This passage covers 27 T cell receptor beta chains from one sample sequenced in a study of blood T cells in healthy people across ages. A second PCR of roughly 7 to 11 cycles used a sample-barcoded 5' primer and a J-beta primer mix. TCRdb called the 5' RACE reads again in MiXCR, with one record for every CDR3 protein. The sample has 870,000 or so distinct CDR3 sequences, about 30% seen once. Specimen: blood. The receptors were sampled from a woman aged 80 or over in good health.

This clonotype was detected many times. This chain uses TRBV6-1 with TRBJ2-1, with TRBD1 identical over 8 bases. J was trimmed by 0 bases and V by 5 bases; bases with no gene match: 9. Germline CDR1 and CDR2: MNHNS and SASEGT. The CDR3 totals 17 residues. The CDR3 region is CASSRSGQGYSYNEQFF. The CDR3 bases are TGTGCCAGCAGTCGAAGCGGACAGGGTTACTCCTACAATGAGCAGTTCTTC.

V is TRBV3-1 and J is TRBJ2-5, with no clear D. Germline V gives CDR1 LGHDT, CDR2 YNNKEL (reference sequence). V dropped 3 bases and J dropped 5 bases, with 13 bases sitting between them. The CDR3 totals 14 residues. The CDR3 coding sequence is TGTGCCAGCAGCCAGGGGATCGTGCAGGAGACCCAGTACTTC. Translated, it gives CASSQGIVQETQYF.

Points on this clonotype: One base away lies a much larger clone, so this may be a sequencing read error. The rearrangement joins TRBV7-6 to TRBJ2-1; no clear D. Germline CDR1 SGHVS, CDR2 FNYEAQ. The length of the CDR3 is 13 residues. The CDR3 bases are TGTACCAGCAGCTCCGGGCGAGACAATGAGCAGTTCTTC. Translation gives CTSSSGRDNEQFF.

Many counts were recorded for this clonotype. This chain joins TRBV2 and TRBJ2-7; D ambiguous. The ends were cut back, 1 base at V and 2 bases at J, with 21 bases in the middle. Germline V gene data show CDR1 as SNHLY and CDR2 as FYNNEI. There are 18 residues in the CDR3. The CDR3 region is CASSEDSSARGTTYEQYF. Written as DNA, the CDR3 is TGTGCCAGCAGTGAAGATTCGTCTGCTCGCGGAACAACCTACGAGCAGTACTTC.

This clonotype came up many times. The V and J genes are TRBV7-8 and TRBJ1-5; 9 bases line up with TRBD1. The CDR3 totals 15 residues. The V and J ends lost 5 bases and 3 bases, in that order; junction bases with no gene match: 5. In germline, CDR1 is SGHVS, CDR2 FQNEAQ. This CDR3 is CASSADRGINQPQHF. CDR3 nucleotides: TGTGCCAGCAGCGCGGACAGGGGAATCAATCAGCCCCAGCATTTT.

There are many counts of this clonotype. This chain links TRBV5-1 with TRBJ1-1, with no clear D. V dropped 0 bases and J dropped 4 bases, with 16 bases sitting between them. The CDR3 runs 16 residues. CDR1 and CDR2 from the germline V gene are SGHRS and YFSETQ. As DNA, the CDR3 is TGCGCCAGCAGCTTGGCCGGGCCTCCTCAATCCACTGAAGCTTTCTTT. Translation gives CASSLAGPPQSTEAFF.

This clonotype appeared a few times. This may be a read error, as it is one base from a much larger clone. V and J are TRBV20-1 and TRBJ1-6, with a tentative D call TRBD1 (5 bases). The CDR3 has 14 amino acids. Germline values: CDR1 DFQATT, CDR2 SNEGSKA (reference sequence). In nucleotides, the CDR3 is TGCAGTGCCAATTGGGGGGGTAGTAATTCACCCCCCCACTTT. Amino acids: CSANWGGSNSPPHF.

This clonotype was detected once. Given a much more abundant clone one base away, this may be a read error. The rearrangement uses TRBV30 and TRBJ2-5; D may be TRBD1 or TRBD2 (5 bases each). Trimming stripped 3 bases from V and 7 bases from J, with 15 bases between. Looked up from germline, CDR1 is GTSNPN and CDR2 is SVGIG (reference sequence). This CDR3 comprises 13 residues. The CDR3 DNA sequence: TGTGCCTGGAGGGTCAGTGGGGGACGGACCCAGTACTTC. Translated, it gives CAWRVSGGRTQYF.

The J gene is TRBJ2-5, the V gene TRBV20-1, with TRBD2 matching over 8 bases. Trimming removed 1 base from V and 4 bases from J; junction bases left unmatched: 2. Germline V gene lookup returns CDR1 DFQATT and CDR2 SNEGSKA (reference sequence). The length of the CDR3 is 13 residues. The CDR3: CSARAGGGETQYF. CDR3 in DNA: TGCAGTGCTAGAGCGGGGGGGGGAGAGACCCAGTACTTC.

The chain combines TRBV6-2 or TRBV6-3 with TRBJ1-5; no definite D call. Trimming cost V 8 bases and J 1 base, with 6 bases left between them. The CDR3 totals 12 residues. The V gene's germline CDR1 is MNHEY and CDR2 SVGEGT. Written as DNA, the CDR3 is TGTGCCAGCGCCGTAAGCAATCAGCCCCAGCATTTT. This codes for CASAVSNQPQHF.

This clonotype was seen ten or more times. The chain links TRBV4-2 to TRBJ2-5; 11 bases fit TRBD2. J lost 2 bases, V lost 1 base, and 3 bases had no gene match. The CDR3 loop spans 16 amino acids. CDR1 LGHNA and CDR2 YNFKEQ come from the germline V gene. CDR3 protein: CASSQGVAGGQETQYF. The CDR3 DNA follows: TGTGCCAGCAGCCAAGGGGTAGCGGGGGGGCAAGAGACCCAGTACTTC.

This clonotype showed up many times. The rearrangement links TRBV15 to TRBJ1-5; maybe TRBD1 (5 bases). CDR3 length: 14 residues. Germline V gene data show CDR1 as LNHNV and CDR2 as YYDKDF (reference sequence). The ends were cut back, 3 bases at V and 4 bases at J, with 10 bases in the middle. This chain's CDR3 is CATSSEQVNQPQHF. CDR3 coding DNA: TGTGCCACCAGCAGCGAACAGGTGAATCAGCCCCAGCATTTT.

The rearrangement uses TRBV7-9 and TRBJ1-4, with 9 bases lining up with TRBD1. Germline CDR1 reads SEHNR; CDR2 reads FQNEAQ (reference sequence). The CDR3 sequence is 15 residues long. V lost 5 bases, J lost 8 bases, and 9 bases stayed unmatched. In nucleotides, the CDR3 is TGTGCCAGCAGCGCTTCCGGGACAGGGCCCGAAAAACTGTTTTTT. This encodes CASSASGTGPEKLFF.

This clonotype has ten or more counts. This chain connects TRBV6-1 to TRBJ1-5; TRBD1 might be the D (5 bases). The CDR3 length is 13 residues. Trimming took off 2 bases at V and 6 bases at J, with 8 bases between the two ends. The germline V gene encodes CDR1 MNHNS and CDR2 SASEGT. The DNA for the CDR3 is TGTGCCAGCAGTGAACAGGGTTTTCAGCCCCAGCATTTT. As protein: CASSEQGFQPQHF.

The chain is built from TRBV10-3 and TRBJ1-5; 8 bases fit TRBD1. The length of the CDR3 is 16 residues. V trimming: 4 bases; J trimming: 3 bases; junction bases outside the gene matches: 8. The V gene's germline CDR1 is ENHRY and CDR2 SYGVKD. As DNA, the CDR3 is TGTGCCATCAGTGGAACAGGACAGGGCCCCAATCAGCCCCAGCATTTT. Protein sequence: CAISGTGQGPNQPQHF.

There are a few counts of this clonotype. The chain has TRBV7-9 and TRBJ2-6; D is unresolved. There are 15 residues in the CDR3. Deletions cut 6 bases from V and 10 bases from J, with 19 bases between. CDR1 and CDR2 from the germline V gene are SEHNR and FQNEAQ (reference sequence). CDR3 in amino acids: CASRPGLSASNVLTF. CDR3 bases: TGTGCCAGCAGGCCCGGGCTGTCGGCCTCTAACGTCCTGACTTTC.

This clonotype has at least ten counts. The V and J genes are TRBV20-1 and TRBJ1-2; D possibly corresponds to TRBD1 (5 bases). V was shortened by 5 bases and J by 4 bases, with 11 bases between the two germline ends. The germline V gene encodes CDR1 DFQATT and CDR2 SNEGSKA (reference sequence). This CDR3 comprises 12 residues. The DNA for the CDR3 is TGCAGTGCTTCGGACGGGGCCTATGGCTACACCTTC. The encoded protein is CSASDGAYGYTF.

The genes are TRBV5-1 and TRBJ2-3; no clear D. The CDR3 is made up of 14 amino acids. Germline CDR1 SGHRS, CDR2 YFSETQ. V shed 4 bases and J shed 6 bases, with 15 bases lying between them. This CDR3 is CASSGVWDGDTQYF. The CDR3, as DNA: TGCGCCAGCAGCGGGGTGTGGGATGGGGATACGCAGTATTTT.

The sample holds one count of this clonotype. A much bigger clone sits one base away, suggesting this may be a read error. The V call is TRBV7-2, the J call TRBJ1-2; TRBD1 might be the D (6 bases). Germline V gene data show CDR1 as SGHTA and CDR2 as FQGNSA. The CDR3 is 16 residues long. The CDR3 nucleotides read TGTGCCGGCAGCTTAGACGGAGGGGGGATTTCCTATGGCTACACCTTC. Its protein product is CAGSLDGGGISYGYTF.

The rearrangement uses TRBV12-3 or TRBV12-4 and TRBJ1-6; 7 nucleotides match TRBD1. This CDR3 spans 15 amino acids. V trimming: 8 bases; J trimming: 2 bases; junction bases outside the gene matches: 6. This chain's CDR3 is CASGERGPYNSPLHF. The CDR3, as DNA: TGTGCCAGCGGGGAGAGGGGGCCCTATAATTCACCCCTCCACTTT.

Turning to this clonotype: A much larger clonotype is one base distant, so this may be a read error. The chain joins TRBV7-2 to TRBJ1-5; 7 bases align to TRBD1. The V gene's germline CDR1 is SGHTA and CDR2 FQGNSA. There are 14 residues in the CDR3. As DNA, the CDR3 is TGTGCCAGCAGCTCAGGGGGACCCAATCGGCCCCAGCATTTT. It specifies CASSSGGPNRPQHF.

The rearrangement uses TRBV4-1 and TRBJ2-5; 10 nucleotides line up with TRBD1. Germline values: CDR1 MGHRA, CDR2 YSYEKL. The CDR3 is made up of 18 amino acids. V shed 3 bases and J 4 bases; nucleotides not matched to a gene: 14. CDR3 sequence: CASSHSGQGQGIGETQYF. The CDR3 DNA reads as TGCGCCAGCAGCCACAGCGGCCAGGGACAGGGGATTGGAGAGACCCAGTACTTC.

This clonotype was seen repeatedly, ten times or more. In DNA form, the CDR3 reads TGTGCCAGCTCACCACCGAGGGGGGTCGATCGCTATGGCTACACCTTC. It codes for CASSPPRGVDRYGYTF. The chain uses TRBV18 and TRBJ1-2; D is perhaps TRBD1 (6 bases). The CDR3 runs to 16 residues. Germline V CDR1 and CDR2: KGHSH, LQKENI. V dropped 0 bases and J dropped 4 bases, with 15 bases sitting between them.

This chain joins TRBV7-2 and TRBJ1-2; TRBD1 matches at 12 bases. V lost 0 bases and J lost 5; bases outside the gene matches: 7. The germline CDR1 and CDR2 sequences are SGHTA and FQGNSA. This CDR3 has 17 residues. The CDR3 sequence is CASSLARDRGRPYGYTF. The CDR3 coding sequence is TGTGCCAGCAGCTTAGCCCGGGACAGGGGGCGCCCTTATGGCTACACCTTC.

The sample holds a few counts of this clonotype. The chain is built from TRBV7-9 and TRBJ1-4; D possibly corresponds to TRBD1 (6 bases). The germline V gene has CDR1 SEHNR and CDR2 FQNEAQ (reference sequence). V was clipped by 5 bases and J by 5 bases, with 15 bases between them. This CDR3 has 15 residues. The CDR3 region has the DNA TGTGCCAGCAGCGCCACCGGGACAAGAAATGAAAAACTGTTTTTT. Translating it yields CASSATGTRNEKLFF.

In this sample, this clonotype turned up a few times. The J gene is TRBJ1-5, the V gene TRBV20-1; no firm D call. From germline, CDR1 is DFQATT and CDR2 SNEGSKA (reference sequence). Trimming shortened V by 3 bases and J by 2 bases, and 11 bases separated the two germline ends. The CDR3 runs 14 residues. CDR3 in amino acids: CSASFPGGNQPQHF. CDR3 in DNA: TGCAGTGCTAGCTTTCCCGGGGGCAATCAGCCCCAGCATTTT.

This CDR3 is CASSLGTIMGETQYF. CDR3 bases: TGTGCCAGCAGCTTGGGGACGATCATGGGGGAGACCCAGTACTTC. The chain joins TRBV5-6 to TRBJ2-5, with unresolved D. The V and J ends lost 0 bases and 5 bases respectively, with 14 bases between them. CDR3 size: 15 residues. Germline V lookup: CDR1 SGHDT, CDR2 YYEEEE.